The 21 T cell receptor beta chains reported below all come from one sample, sequenced in a study of CD8 T cells in ankylosing spondylitis. TCRdb called the 5' RACE reads again in MiXCR, with one record for every CDR3 protein. The profile covers about 120,000 distinct CDR3 sequences, with about an eighth appearing a single time and 2.5% to 3.5% taken by the ten largest. The sample was blood, either unsorted or a sorted T cell fraction (not recorded which). Receptors originate from a female donor with ankylosing spondylitis or in good health (not recorded which).

The rearrangement links TRBV6-1 to TRBJ2-7, with TRBD2 identical over 7 bases. This CDR3 is 16 amino acids long. The germline CDR1 and CDR2 sequences are MNHNS and SASEGT. Trimming took 5 bases from V and 0 from J; bases not matched to a gene: 10. The CDR3 sequence: CASSSKLASGSYEQYF. The CDR3 DNA reads TGTGCCAGCAGTAGCAAGTTAGCTAGCGGCTCCTACGAGCAGTACTTC.

In its sample, this clonotype was seen many times. J is TRBJ2-7 and V is TRBV3-1; TRBD1 agrees at 9 bases. The V gene's germline CDR1 is LGHDT and CDR2 YNNKEL (reference sequence). The CDR3 is 15 residues long. V lost 1 base and J lost 4; bases outside the gene matches: 5. The CDR3 sequence: CASSQAGQGGYEQYF. In DNA form, the CDR3 reads TGTGCCAGCAGCCAAGCGGGACAGGGAGGGTACGAGCAGTACTTC.

The V and J genes are TRBV27 and TRBJ2-7; 7 bases are a match to TRBD1. V gave up 5 bases and J gave up 3 bases; unmatched junction bases: 7. The CDR3 consists of 14 residues. CDR1 and CDR2 (germline): MNHEY, SMNVEV (reference sequence). The CDR3 region has the DNA TGTGCCAGCAGTAAGACAGGGTTGGGCTACGAGCAGTACTTC. Its translation: CASSKTGLGYEQYF.

In this sample, this clonotype turned up many times. The chain has TRBV11-2 and TRBJ2-1, with TRBD2 matching 8 bases. Trimming removed 0 bases from V and 7 bases from J; junction bases left unmatched: 8. Germline lookup yields CDR1 SGHAT and CDR2 FQNNGV. The CDR3 length is 16 residues. CDR3 protein: CASSLDLSGGPNEQFF. The CDR3 DNA reads as TGTGCCAGCAGCTTAGATCTTTCGGGGGGGCCAAATGAGCAGTTCTTC.

The table lists this clonotype with a few counts. V and J are TRBV18 and TRBJ1-2; TRBD1 matches 9 bases. CDR1 is KGHSH and CDR2 is LQKENI in the germline V gene. CDR3 length: 14 residues. With V trimmed by 3 bases and J by 7 bases, 6 bases remained unmatched. CDR3 DNA sequence: TGTGCCAGCTCACCGGGACAGGGACGGAGTGGCTACACCTTC. It yields the protein CASSPGQGRSGYTF.

There are many counts of this clonotype. V is TRBV5-1 and J is TRBJ2-3; no firm D call. The CDR3 length is 11 residues. CDR1 SGHRS and CDR2 YFSETQ come from the germline V gene. Trimming stripped 5 bases from V and 6 bases from J, with 7 bases between. CDR3 nucleotides: TGCGCCAGCAGTTTCGCGGATACGCAGTATTTT. It yields the protein CASSFADTQYF.

This clonotype was found many times. The chain couples TRBV18 to TRBJ2-1, with D hard to call. The CDR3 has 14 residues. Germline assignment: CDR1 KGHSH and CDR2 LQKENI. Trimming took 3 bases from V and 7 from J, leaving 13 bases between them. The CDR3 DNA is TGTGCCAGCTCACCTCCCCCAGAAGGGAATGAGCAGTTCTTC. It is translated as CASSPPPEGNEQFF.

Comment on this clonotype: One end of the junction varies from germline; a read error may be responsible. The gene calls are TRBV19 and TRBJ1-6; D unresolved. Germline values: CDR1 LNHDA, CDR2 SQIVND (reference sequence). The CDR3 covers 13 residues. CDR3 protein: CASMPGYTSPLHF. CDR3 DNA: TGTGCCAGTATGCCTGGGTATACTTCACCCCTCCACTTT.

This clonotype occurred a few times. The chain uses TRBV20-1 and TRBJ2-5, with 7 bases aligning to TRBD1. The V gene's germline CDR1 is DFQATT and CDR2 SNEGSKA (reference sequence). The CDR3 runs to 15 residues. The V gene end was trimmed by 2 bases and the J gene end by 5 bases; junction bases not matched to a gene: 11. CDR3 bases: TGCAGTGCTAGACCACTGACAGGGTTGGTGGAGACCCAGTACTTC. This gives the protein CSARPLTGLVETQYF.

This clonotype was observed a handful of times. The V call is TRBV21-1, the J call TRBJ2-2; the D call in the table, TRBD1, was not verified against the DNA. TRBV21-1 is flagged as a pseudogene. The CDR3 runs to 14 residues. This chain's CDR3 is CASTGTGYTGELFF. The CDR3 nucleotides are TGTGCCAGCACCGGGACAGGATACACCGGGGAGCTGTTTTTT.

The sample holds a few counts of this clonotype. This chain joins TRBV19 and TRBJ1-5; 9 nucleotides align to TRBD1. Germline-derived CDR1 and CDR2 are LNHDA and SQIVND (reference sequence). V dropped 7 bases and J dropped 4; count of bases not matched to a gene: 20. CDR3 length: 19 amino acids. CDR3 loop: CASNPTGGWLLSRNQPQHF. In DNA, the CDR3 is TGTGCCAGTAACCCAACAGGGGGCTGGTTGTTGTCGCGAAATCAGCCCCAGCATTTT.

The chain carries TRBV30 and TRBJ1-1, with D unclear. CDR3 size: 11 residues. V was clipped by 3 bases and J by 1 base, with 3 bases between them. Germline CDR1 reads GTSNPN; CDR2 reads SVGIG (reference sequence). The CDR3 sequence: CAWRGNTEAFF. CDR3 coding DNA: TGTGCCTGGAGGGGGAACACTGAAGCTTTCTTT.

The V call is TRBV27, the J call TRBJ2-3; 15 bases line up with TRBD2. Germline lookup yields CDR1 MNHEY and CDR2 SMNVEV (reference sequence). This CDR3 is built from 20 residues. Trimming cost V 3 bases and J 6 bases; bases outside gene matches: 16. The CDR3 sequence is CASSFIGSGTSGRRRDTQYF. The CDR3 DNA sequence: TGTGCCAGCAGTTTCATAGGATCCGGGACTAGCGGGAGGAGGAGGGATACGCAGTATTTT.

The chain couples TRBV5-1 to TRBJ2-1; D uncertain. Germline V gene data show CDR1 as SGHRS and CDR2 as YFSETQ. This CDR3 has 14 amino acids. Trimming cost V 0 bases and J 3 bases, with 7 bases left between them. The CDR3 protein is CASSLAGNYNEQFF. The CDR3 nucleotides read TGCGCCAGCAGCTTGGCGGGCAACTACAATGAGCAGTTCTTC.

This clonotype was observed at least ten times. The rearrangement links TRBV12-3 or TRBV12-4 to TRBJ1-6; 9 bases match TRBD1. V was clipped by 7 bases and J by 9 bases; unmatched bases: 7. This CDR3 has 14 residues. CDR3 loop: CASTLRDRASPLHF. The CDR3 nucleotides read TGTGCCAGCACCCTACGGGACAGGGCTTCACCCCTCCACTTT.

There are a few counts of this clonotype. This chain uses TRBV12-5 with TRBJ1-2; TRBD1 agrees at 7 bases. This CDR3 is 15 amino acids long. The germline gives CDR1 LGHNT, CDR2 FRNRAP. V shed 2 bases, J shed 6 bases, and the junction held 9 bases outside the gene matches. The CDR3 protein is CASGLPSDRVDGYTF. CDR3 in DNA: TGTGCTAGTGGTTTGCCTTCAGACAGGGTGGATGGCTACACCTTC.

V usage is TRBV5-1 and J usage is TRBJ1-5; D ambiguous. CDR3 size: 15 residues. Germline-derived CDR1 and CDR2 are SGHRS and YFSETQ. The V end was cut by 5 bases, the J end by 0 bases, with 12 bases between. The CDR3 region is CASRYDPNSNQPQHF. The CDR3 DNA reads TGCGCCAGCAGATACGACCCGAATAGCAATCAGCCCCAGCATTTT.

The V and J genes are TRBV20-1 and TRBJ2-7, with TRBD2 as a possible D gene (6 bases). Germline V gene lookup returns CDR1 DFQATT and CDR2 SNEGSKA (reference sequence). This CDR3 comprises 13 residues. With 7 bases removed from V and 2 bases from J, the gap between germline ends came to 15 bases. CDR3 protein: CSVPREPAYEQYF. The CDR3 bases are TGCAGTGTACCCCGGGAGCCCGCCTACGAGCAGTACTTC.

In the case of this clonotype: A much bigger clone sits one base away, suggesting this may be a read error. The chain carries TRBV20-1 and TRBJ2-1; 10 bases align to TRBD2. The CDR3 length is 14 residues. Germline V gene sequence: CDR1 DFQATT, CDR2 SNEGSKA (reference sequence). The trim removed 4 bases at V and 3 bases at J, leaving 3 bases unmatched. CDR3: CSAITSGDYNEQFF. CDR3 nucleotide sequence: TGCAGTGCTATAACTAGCGGGGACTACAATGAGCAGTTCTTC.

The rearrangement uses TRBV18 and TRBJ1-4; D perhaps matches TRBD1 (5 bases). This CDR3 has 14 amino acids. CDR1 and CDR2 from the germline V gene are KGHSH and LQKENI. V lost 3 bases and J lost 8, with 13 bases in between. The CDR3 nucleotides read TGTGCCAGCTCACCTTCCGGGGGTGGCGAAAAACTGTTTTTT. It codes for CASSPSGGGEKLFF.

This clonotype was counted a few times. V is TRBV11-2 and J is TRBJ2-1; 7 nucleotides line up with TRBD2. CDR3 size: 16 residues. Germline-derived CDR1 and CDR2 are SGHAT and FQNNGV. Trimming removed 5 bases from V and 3 bases from J; junction bases left unmatched: 10. The CDR3 bases are TGTGCCAGCAGCCCTATTTGGCGGGAGCTCTACAATGAGCAGTTCTTC. Translated, it gives CASSPIWRELYNEQFF.